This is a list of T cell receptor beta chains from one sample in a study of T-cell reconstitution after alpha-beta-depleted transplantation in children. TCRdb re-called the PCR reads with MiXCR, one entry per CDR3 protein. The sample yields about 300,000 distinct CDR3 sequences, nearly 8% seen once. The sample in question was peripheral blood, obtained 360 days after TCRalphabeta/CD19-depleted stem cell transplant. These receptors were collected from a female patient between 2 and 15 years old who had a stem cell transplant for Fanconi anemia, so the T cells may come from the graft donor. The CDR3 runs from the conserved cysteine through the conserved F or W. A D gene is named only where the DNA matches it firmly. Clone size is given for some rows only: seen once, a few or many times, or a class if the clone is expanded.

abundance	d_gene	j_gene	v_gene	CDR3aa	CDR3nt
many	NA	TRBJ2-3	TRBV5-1	CASSKSTDTQYF	TGCGCCAGCAGCAAAAGCACAGATACGCAGTATTTT
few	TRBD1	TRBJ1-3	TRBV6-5	CASIEQGRSGNTIYF	TGTGCCAGCATCGAACAGGGGCGATCTGGAAACACCATATATTTT
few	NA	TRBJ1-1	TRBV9	CASGSQGVNTEAFF	TGTGCCAGCGGCTCTCAGGGCGTGAACACTGAAGCTTTCTTT
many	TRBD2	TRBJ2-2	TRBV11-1	CASSLAARLAGAPGELFF	TGTGCCAGCAGCTTAGCAGCGAGACTAGCGGGAGCCCCCGGGGAGCTGTTTTTT
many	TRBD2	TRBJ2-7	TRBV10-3	CAISESGGTSGRGYEQYF	TGTGCCATCAGTGAGTCCGGTGGGACTAGCGGGAGAGGGTACGAGCAGTACTTC
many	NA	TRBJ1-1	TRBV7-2	CASSSGRMGTEAFF	TGTGCCAGCAGCTCTGGACGCATGGGCACTGAAGCTTTCTTT
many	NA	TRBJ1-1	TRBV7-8	CASSLEGRLWTEAFF	TGTGCCAGCAGCTTAGAGGGGAGGTTATGGACTGAAGCTTTCTTT
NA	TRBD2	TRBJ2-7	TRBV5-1	CASSSRTSGTYEQYF	TGTGCCAGCAGCTCCAGGACTAGCGGGACCTACGAGCAGTACTTC
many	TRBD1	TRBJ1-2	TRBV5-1	CASSLGAGGMGYGYTF	TGCGCCAGCAGCTTGGGAGCAGGGGGCATGGGCTATGGCTACACCTTC
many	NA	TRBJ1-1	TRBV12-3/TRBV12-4	CASTPPSQGSMNTEAFF	TGTGCCAGCACCCCCCCTAGTCAGGGGTCAATGAACACTGAAGCTTTCTTT
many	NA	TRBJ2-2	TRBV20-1	CSATTRQGGGELFF	TGCAGTGCCACAACCCGCCAGGGCGGCGGGGAGCTGTTTTTT
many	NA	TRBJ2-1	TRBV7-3	CASSRGGYNEQFF	TGTGCCAGCAGCCGAGGGGGGTACAATGAGCAGTTCTTC
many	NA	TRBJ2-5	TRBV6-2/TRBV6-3	CASSYSMETQYF	TGTGCCAGCAGTTACTCCATGGAGACCCAGTACTTC
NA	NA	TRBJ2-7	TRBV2	CASSEAVSEQYF	TGTGCCAGCAGTGAAGCAGTTTCCGAGCAGTACTTC
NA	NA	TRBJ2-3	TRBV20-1	CSARPSGFTDTQYF	TGCAGTGCTAGACCCTCGGGGTTCACAGATACGCAGTATTTT
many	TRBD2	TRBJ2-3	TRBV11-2	CASSSGVATQYF	TGTGCCAGCAGCAGCGGGGTAGCTACGCAGTATTTT
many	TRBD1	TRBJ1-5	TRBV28	CASRITGANQPQHF	TGTGCCAGCAGAATTACAGGGGCAAATCAGCCCCAGCATTTT
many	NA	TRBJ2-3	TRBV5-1	CASSLESVSTDTQYF	TGCGCCAGCAGCTTGGAGTCAGTGAGCACGGATACGCAGTATTTT
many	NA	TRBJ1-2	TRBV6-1	CASSEWGRGYGYTF	TGTGCCAGCAGTGAATGGGGAAGAGGATATGGCTACACCTTC
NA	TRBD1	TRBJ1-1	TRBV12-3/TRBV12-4	CASSLGLPGGQGRAFF	TGTGCCAGCAGTTTAGGGCTGCCCGGTGGACAGGGTCGAGCTTTCTTT
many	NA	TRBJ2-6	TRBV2	CASSSAGAGANVLTF	TGTGCCAGCAGTTCCGCTGGGGCTGGGGCCAACGTCCTGACTTTC
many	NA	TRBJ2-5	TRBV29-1	CSVVRRAFEETQYF	TGCAGCGTAGTTCGCCGGGCGTTTGAAGAGACCCAGTACTTC
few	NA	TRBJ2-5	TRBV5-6	CASSLEEWGVLETQYF	TGTGCCAGCAGCTTGGAGGAGTGGGGCGTTTTAGAGACCCAGTACTTC
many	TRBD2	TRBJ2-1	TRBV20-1	CSASRGAGYNEQFF	TGCAGTGCTAGCCGCGGAGCGGGGTACAATGAGCAGTTCTTC
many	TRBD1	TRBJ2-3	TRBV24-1	CATGSGQGRADTQYF	TGTGCCACCGGCTCGGGACAGGGTCGCGCAGATACGCAGTATTTT
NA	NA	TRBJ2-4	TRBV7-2	CASSPGDRYRNIQYF	TGTGCCAGCAGCCCGGGTGACAGGTATCGAAACATTCAGTACTTC
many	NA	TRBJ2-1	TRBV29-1	CSVVEQNEQFF	TGCAGCGTTGTGGAGCAAAATGAGCAGTTCTTC
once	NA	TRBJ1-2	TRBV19	CASSLGRTYGYTF	TGTGCCAGTAGTCTCGGTCGGACCTATGGCTACACCTTC
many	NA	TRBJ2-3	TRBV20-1	CSAKAVTDTQYF	TGCAGTGCCAAAGCGGTCACAGATACGCAGTATTTT
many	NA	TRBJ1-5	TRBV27	CASRSNAGGQPQHF	TGTGCCAGCAGATCTAATGCGGGGGGGCAGCCCCAGCATTTT
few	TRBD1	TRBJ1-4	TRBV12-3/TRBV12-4	CASSAGTGNREKLFF	TGTGCCAGCAGTGCCGGGACAGGGAATCGGGAAAAACTGTTTTTT
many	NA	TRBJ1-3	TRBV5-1	CASSSTSGSAGNTIYF	TGCGCCAGCAGCTCCACAAGTGGGTCAGCGGGAAACACCATATATTTT
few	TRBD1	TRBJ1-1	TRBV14	CASSVLSGGLAFF	TGTGCCAGCAGCGTCCTCTCAGGGGGCCTGGCTTTCTTT
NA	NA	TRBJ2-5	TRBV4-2	CASSPGAGAQGGSRF	TGTGCCAGCAGCCCAGGGGCGGGGGCCCAAGGGGGGAGTCGGTTC
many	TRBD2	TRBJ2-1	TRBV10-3	CAIGGLARDEQFF	TGTGCCATCGGGGGACTAGCGCGCGATGAGCAGTTCTTC
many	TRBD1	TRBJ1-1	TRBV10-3	CAIRNRGNTEAFF	TGTGCCATCAGGAACAGGGGTAACACTGAAGCTTTCTTT
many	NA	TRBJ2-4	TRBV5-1	CASSFAGLTENIQYF	TGCGCCAGCAGCTTCGCAGGTTTAACTGAAAACATTCAGTACTTC
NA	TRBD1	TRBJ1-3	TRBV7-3	CASSPTGGSGNTIYF	TGTGCCAGCAGCCCTACAGGGGGCTCAGGAAACACCATATATTTT
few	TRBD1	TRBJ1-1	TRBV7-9	CASSPQQGARTEAFF	TGTGCCAGCAGCCCTCAACAGGGGGCGCGGACTGAAGCTTTCTTT
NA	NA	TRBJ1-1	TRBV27	CASSLLGLGTEAFF	TGTGCCAGCAGTTTATTGGGGCTGGGCACTGAAGCTTTCTTT
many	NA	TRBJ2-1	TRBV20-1	CSARIVGGRSYNEQFF	TGCAGTGCTAGAATAGTGGGGGGTCGCTCCTACAATGAGCAGTTCTTC
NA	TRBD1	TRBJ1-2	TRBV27	CASSLRTGVDGYTF	TGTGCCAGCAGTTTAAGAACAGGGGTGGATGGCTACACCTTC
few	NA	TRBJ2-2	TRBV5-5	CASSLEGGQNTGELFF	TGTGCCAGCAGCTTGGAGGGGGGGCAGAACACCGGGGAGCTGTTTTTT
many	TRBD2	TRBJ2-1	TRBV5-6	CASSLYYGTSFFF	TGTGCCAGCAGCTTGTATTATGGGACTAGCTTTTTCTTC
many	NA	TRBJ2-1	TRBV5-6	CASSSPLTDSSYNEQFF	TGTGCCAGCAGCTCCCCCCTGACGGATAGCTCCTACAATGAGCAGTTCTTC
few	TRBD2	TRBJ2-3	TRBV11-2	CASSSLAGRSTDTQYF	TGTGCCAGCAGCTCGCTAGCGGGGAGGTCCACAGATACGCAGTATTTT
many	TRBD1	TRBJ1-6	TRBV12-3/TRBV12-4	CASRGQVAPLHF	TGTGCCAGCAGAGGACAGGTCGCACCCCTCCACTTT
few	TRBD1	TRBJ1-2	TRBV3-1	CASSRTGNLVYTF	TGTGCCAGCAGCCGGACAGGGAATCTAGTCTACACCTTC
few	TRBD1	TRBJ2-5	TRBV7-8	CASSSQGERFQETQYF	TGTGCCAGCAGCTCTCAGGGGGAAAGATTCCAAGAGACCCAGTACTTC
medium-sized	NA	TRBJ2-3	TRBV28	CASSPGIRRTDTQYF	TGTGCCAGCAGTCCCGGGATACGACGCACAGATACGCAGTATTTT
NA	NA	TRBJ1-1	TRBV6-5	CASSYSPQLGEAFF	TGTGCCAGCAGTTACTCTCCGCAGCTGGGTGAAGCTTTCTTT
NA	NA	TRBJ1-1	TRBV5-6	CASSLGVAGAEEAFF	TGTGCCAGCAGCTTGGGGGTAGCCGGTGCGGAAGAAGCTTTCTTT
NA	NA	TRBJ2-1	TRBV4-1	CASSQDEGYRLDYNEQFF	TGCGCCAGCAGCCAAGATGAAGGATACAGGTTGGACTACAATGAGCAGTTCTTC
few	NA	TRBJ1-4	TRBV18	CASSRTSKGNEKLFF	TGTGCCAGCTCACGAACCAGCAAGGGGAATGAAAAACTGTTTTTT
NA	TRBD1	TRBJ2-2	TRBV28	CASRGTVNTGELFF	TGTGCCAGCAGAGGGACAGTGAACACCGGGGAGCTGTTTTTT
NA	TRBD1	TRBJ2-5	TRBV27	CASSLTGQKTQYF	TGTGCCAGCAGCCTGACAGGGCAGAAGACCCAGTACTTC
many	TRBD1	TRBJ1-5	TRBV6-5	CASSFRGSQPQHF	TGTGCCAGCAGTTTCAGGGGGTCCCAGCCCCAGCATTTT
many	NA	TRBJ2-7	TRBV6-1	CASTPLGTSFYEQYF	TGTGCCAGCACCCCCCTCGGGACATCTTTCTACGAGCAGTACTTC